This TCR beta chain is from a study of neoadjuvant nivolumab and ipilimumab in lung cancer. Study-wide findings and caveats: Resected-tumor TCR richness correlated positively with pretherapy blood richness. From pretherapy to surgery, tumor richness and clonality rose with dual therapy.

Measured with immunoSEQ multiplex PCR; TCRdb has only the in-frame clones, and not every one. Of over a thousand clones listed, approximately 86% were seen once; the top ten hold around 3.8%. Remarks on this clone: Its antigen remains unknown.

V was cut by 3 bases and J by 0 bases, with 7 bases left in between. CDR3 length: 13 amino acids. CDR1 is SGDLS, CDR2 YYNGEE, per germline. This specimen consisted of adjacent normal lung tissue, obtained after neoadjuvant nivolumab, alone or with ipilimumab, at or shortly before surgery. J is TRBJ2-7 and V is TRBV9; perhaps D is TRBD1 or TRBD2 (5 bases each). This receptor was obtained from an adult with non-small cell lung cancer. CDR3 coding DNA: TGTGCCAGCAGCGAAGGGACCTCCTACGAGCAGTACTTC. Its translation is CASSEGTSYEQYF.